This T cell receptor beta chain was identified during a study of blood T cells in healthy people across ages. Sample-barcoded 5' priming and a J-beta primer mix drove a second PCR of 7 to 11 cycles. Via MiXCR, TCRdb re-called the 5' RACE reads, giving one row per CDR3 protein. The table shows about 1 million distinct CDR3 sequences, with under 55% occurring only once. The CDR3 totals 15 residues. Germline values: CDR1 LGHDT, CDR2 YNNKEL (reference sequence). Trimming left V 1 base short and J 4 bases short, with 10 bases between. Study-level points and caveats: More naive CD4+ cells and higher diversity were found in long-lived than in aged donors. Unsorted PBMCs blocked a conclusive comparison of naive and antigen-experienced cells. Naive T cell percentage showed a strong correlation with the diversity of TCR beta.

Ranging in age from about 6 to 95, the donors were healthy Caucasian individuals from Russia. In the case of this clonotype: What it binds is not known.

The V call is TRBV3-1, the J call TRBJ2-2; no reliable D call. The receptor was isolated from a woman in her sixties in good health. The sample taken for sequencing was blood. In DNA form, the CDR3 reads TGTGCCAGCAGCCAAGCGAGAGTAGTCACCGGGGAGCTGTTTTTT. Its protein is CASSQARVVTGELFF.